The 32 T cell receptor beta chains listed next were all sequenced from one sample in a study of control samples from healthy donors and cancer patients. Profiling relied on immunoSEQ multiplex PCR, and the TCRdb table lists in-frame clones only, not all of them. Of roughly 50,000 clones listed, 94% are singletons. The sequenced material came from blood. The receptors originated from a man between 25 and 39 years old in good health.

The chain couples TRBV21-1 to TRBJ1-6. TRBV21-1 is tagged as a pseudogene. The CDR3 sequence is 16 residues long. CDR3 loop: CASSKGSRGLGSPLHF. The CDR3 region has the DNA TGTGCCAGCAGCAAGGGAAGTCGGGGGCTTGGTTCACCCCTCCACTTT.

The CDR3 loop reads CASSQKNSISGNTIYF. The CDR3 DNA reads as TGTGCCAGCAGCCAAAAAAACTCTATCTCTGGAAACACCATATATTTT. The V gene is TRBV5-4, the J gene TRBJ1-3; no reliable D call. The germline CDR1 and CDR2 sequences are SGHNT and YYREEE (reference sequence). The V gene lost 4 bases and the J gene lost 0 bases, with 14 bases spanning the gap. CDR3 length: 16 residues.

The chain is built from TRBV28 and TRBJ1-6; D uncertain. This CDR3 has 20 residues. Trimming shortened V by 7 bases and J by 5 bases, and 30 bases separated the two germline ends. CDR1 and CDR2 from the germline V gene are MDHEN and SYDVKM. CDR3 in amino acids: CASTLTPLRRVISDNSPLHF. The CDR3 DNA follows: TGTGCCAGCACCCTAACCCCCCTGAGGAGGGTAATAAGCGATAATTCACCCCTCCACTTT.

V gene TRBV15 combines with J gene TRBJ2-1; TRBD2 agrees at 9 bases. CDR1 and CDR2 (germline): LNHNV, YYDKDF (reference sequence). V lost 3 bases to trimming and J lost 9 bases; unmatched junction nucleotides: 12. This CDR3 contains 16 residues. DNA for the CDR3: TGTGCCACCAGCAGGGATTTAGCGGGAGTTGCTAGTGAGCAGTTCTTC. Protein sequence: CATSRDLAGVASEQFF. Based on the CDR3 plus reference TRBV15 and TRBJ2-1, the full variable domain is DAMVIQNPRYQVTQFGKPVTLSCSQTLNHNVMYWYQQKSSQAPKLLFHYYDKDFNNEADTPDNFQSRRPNTSFCFLDIRSPGLGDTAMYLCATSRDLAGVASEQFFGPGTRLTVL.

V and J are TRBV10-3 and TRBJ2-7; D gene unclear. Trimming took 5 bases from V and 2 from J, leaving 7 bases between them. CDR3 length: 12 amino acids. Germline lookup yields CDR1 ENHRY and CDR2 SYGVKD. The CDR3 is CAISPRTYEQYF. The DNA for the CDR3 is TGTGCCATCAGTCCCCGGACCTACGAGCAGTACTTC.

This chain connects TRBV18 to TRBJ2-7; D gene uncertain. Germline CDR1 is KGHSH and CDR2 is LQKENI. CDR3 size: 16 residues. V was pared by 0 bases and J by 0 bases, with 12 bases between. The CDR3 region is CASSPPGQPSSYEQYF. DNA of the CDR3: TGTGCCAGCTCACCACCGGGCCAGCCTAGCTCCTACGAGCAGTACTTC.

This clone appeared once. This CDR3 reads CASSLAPPNTEAFF. The CDR3 coding sequence is TGTGCCAGCAGTTTGGCCCCACCGAACACTGAAGCTTTCTTT. The chain combines TRBV13 with TRBJ1-1; D gene unclear. The V gene's germline CDR1 is PRHDT and CDR2 FYEKMQ (reference sequence). CDR3 size: 14 residues. V was cut by 6 bases and J by 1 base, with 12 bases left in between.

The chain joins TRBV3-1 (or the pseudogene TRBV3-2) to TRBJ2-2, with 10 bases lining up with TRBD2. The V gene's germline CDR1 is LGHDT and CDR2 YNNKEL (reference sequence). CDR3 length: 16 amino acids. The trim removed 0 bases at V and 5 bases at J, leaving 3 bases unmatched. The CDR3 sequence: CASSQDLAGETGELFF. The CDR3 DNA reads as TGTGCCAGCAGCCAAGACCTAGCGGGGGAGACCGGGGAGCTGTTTTTT.

V is TRBV11-2 and J is TRBJ2-2; D may be TRBD1 or TRBD2 (5 bases each). This CDR3 comprises 15 residues. Germline V lookup: CDR1 SGHAT, CDR2 FQNNGV. V was shortened by 1 base and J by 6 bases, with 12 bases between the two germline ends. CDR3 region: CASSLASGLAGELFF. The CDR3 bases are TGTGCCAGCAGCTTAGCTTCGGGGCTGGCCGGGGAGCTGTTTTTT.

V and J are TRBV6-1 and TRBJ2-1; D assignment may be TRBD1 or TRBD2 (5 bases each). Deletions cut 4 bases from V and 0 bases from J, with 16 bases between. The CDR3 length is 17 residues. Germline V gives CDR1 MNHNS, CDR2 SASEGT. CDR3 in amino acids: CASSVPRDPLSYNEQFF. Here the CDR3 DNA reads TGTGCCAGCAGTGTCCCTAGGGACCCGCTCTCCTACAATGAGCAGTTCTTC.

The V call is TRBV28, the J call TRBJ2-7, with D possibly matching TRBD2 (6 bases). Germline V CDR1 and CDR2: MDHEN, SYDVKM. The V end was cut by 8 bases, the J end by 2 bases, with 16 bases between. The CDR3 is 14 residues long. The CDR3 nucleotides are TGTGCCAGCGGAGGGGACTTCACAACCTACGAGCAGTACTTC. Amino acids: CASGGDFTTYEQYF.

The J gene is TRBJ1-2, the V gene TRBV5-6; tentatively, D is TRBD1 (6 bases). The CDR3 has 15 residues. V lost 1 base, J lost 4 bases, and 14 bases lay in between. The germline V gene has CDR1 SGHDT and CDR2 YYEEEE. CDR3 DNA: TGTGCCAGCAGCTTGCAGCCGGGACACGTCTATGGCTACACCTTC. Its translation: CASSLQPGHVYGYTF.

The chain has TRBV7-3 and TRBJ1-5; D is unclear. V was shortened by 5 bases and J by 1 base, with 12 bases between the two germline ends. CDR1 and CDR2 from the germline V gene are SGHTA and FQGTGA. The CDR3 sequence is 15 residues long. Here the CDR3 DNA reads TGTGCCAGCAGCCCCCCGGGAGGCAGCAATCAGCCCCAGCATTTT. Translating it yields CASSPPGGSNQPQHF.

The chain joins TRBV6-5 to TRBJ1-1; D is unclear. Germline-derived CDR1 and CDR2 are MNHEY and SVGAGI. This CDR3 has 11 residues. Trimming took 11 bases from V and 1 from J, leaving 8 bases between them. CDR3 protein: CAVETNTEAFF. CDR3 bases: TGTGCCGTAGAGACGAACACTGAAGCTTTCTTT.

The chain couples TRBV30 to TRBJ2-7; D may be TRBD2 (5 bases). The germline gives CDR1 GTSNPN, CDR2 SVGIG (reference sequence). The CDR3 has 13 amino acids. The V gene lost 4 bases and the J gene lost 4 bases, with 14 bases spanning the gap. The CDR3 DNA sequence: TGTGCCTGGAATGGGTTCGGGATTTACGAGCAGTACTTC. It translates to CAWNGFGIYEQYF.

The chain joins TRBV27 to TRBJ1-1; no definite D call. The V and J ends lost 5 bases and 0 bases respectively, with 13 bases between them. Germline CDR1 and CDR2: MNHEY and SMNVEV (reference sequence). The CDR3 consists of 15 residues. The CDR3 region is CASSIRWPVNTEAFF. CDR3 nucleotide sequence: TGTGCCAGCAGTATCCGTTGGCCAGTGAACACTGAAGCTTTCTTT.

The V call is TRBV29-1, the J call TRBJ2-3, with 9 bases identical to TRBD2. V lost 3 bases and J lost 6; bases outside the gene matches: 10. CDR3 length: 15 residues. Germline CDR1 SQVTM, CDR2 ANQGSEA. The CDR3 bases are TGCAGCGTTGATTTAGCTGCGGGGGGGGTTGATACGCAGTATTTT. The encoded protein is CSVDLAAGGVDTQYF.

This rearrangement joins TRBV10-3 to TRBJ1-1; a weak D match, TRBD1 (5 bases). V lost 7 bases to trimming and J lost 0 bases, with 9 bases between them. There are 13 residues in the CDR3. The germline CDR1 and CDR2 sequences are ENHRY and SYGVKD. In DNA, the CDR3 is TGTGCCATCACAGGGATTTTGAACACTGAAGCTTTCTTT. It translates to CAITGILNTEAFF.

The V call is TRBV30, the J call TRBJ1-5; no firm D call. Looked up from germline, CDR1 is GTSNPN and CDR2 is SVGIG (reference sequence). Trimming took off 2 bases at V and 2 bases at J, with 13 bases between the two ends. This CDR3 is built from 15 residues. DNA for the CDR3: TGTGCCTGGAGTTTCACCGGGTCCGGCAATCAGCCCCAGCATTTT. It codes for CAWSFTGSGNQPQHF.

This CDR3 is CASSPRGRIYEQYF. The CDR3 bases are TGTGCCAGCAGCCCTAGGGGACGGATCTACGAGCAGTACTTC. V usage is TRBV13 and J usage is TRBJ2-7, with D perhaps matching TRBD1 or TRBD2 (5 bases each). The CDR3 length is 14 residues. The germline CDR1 and CDR2 sequences are PRHDT and FYEKMQ (reference sequence). V was shortened by 5 bases and J by 3 bases, with 14 bases between the two germline ends.

The J gene is TRBJ1-6, the V gene TRBV30; D is undetermined. The CDR3 spans 13 residues. Deletions cut 2 bases from V and 6 bases from J, with 8 bases between. Germline loops: CDR1 GTSNPN, CDR2 SVGIG (reference sequence). CDR3 DNA: TGTGCCTGGAGTTTTGGCCCTAATTCACCCCTCCACTTT. It codes for CAWSFGPNSPLHF.

This clone has just one count. V gene TRBV2 combines with J gene TRBJ1-5, with D hard to call. Germline CDR1 is SNHLY and CDR2 is FYNNEI. The CDR3 totals 17 residues. V was trimmed by 6 bases and J by 0 bases, leaving 18 bases between them. DNA for the CDR3: TGTGCCAGCAGGCCCCTCCGACGGAATGGTAGCAATCAGCCCCAGCATTTT. Translated: CASRPLRRNGSNQPQHF.

The chain combines TRBV29-1 with TRBJ2-2, with TRBD1 matching 9 bases. The CDR3 consists of 16 residues. With V trimmed by 6 bases and J by 2 bases, 10 bases remained unmatched. Per the germline V gene, CDR1 is SQVTM and CDR2 is ANQGSEA. The CDR3 loop reads CSVPGGTGQNTGELFF. The CDR3 nucleotides read TGCAGCGTCCCCGGCGGGACAGGGCAAAACACCGGGGAGCTGTTTTTT.

The genes are TRBV5-1 and TRBJ2-3, with TRBD2 identical over 7 bases. Per germline, CDR1 SGHRS and CDR2 YFSETQ. The V segment lost 4 bases and the J segment 0 bases; nucleotides outside the gene matches: 8. The CDR3 is made up of 16 amino acids. CDR3 in amino acids: CASSPIPSGSTDTQYF. CDR3 DNA: TGCGCCAGCAGCCCCATCCCTAGCGGTAGCACAGATACGCAGTATTTT.

The CDR3 loop reads CASSAPGRWGSYNSPLHF. In DNA form, the CDR3 reads TGTGCCAGCAGCGCGCCGGGACGGTGGGGCTCCTATAATTCACCCCTCCACTTT. The V call is TRBV5-6, the J call TRBJ1-6; perhaps TRBD1 as D (5 bases). The CDR3 extends over 18 amino acids. Germline V gene lookup returns CDR1 SGHDT and CDR2 YYEEEE. V gave up 4 bases and J gave up 0 bases, with 17 bases separating them.

The chain employs TRBV7-3 and TRBJ2-5; tentative D call: TRBD2 (6 bases). The germline CDR1 and CDR2 sequences are SGHTA and FQGTGA. Trimming took 4 bases from V and 4 from J, leaving 10 bases between them. CDR3 size: 13 residues. CDR3 residues: CASSSRGGETQYF. DNA of the CDR3: TGTGCCAGCAGCTCGCGGGGAGGAGAGACCCAGTACTTC.

The J gene is TRBJ1-4, the V gene TRBV9; 8 bases match TRBD1. V was clipped by 1 base and J by 5 bases; unmatched bases: 4. CDR1 SGDLS and CDR2 YYNGEE come from the germline V gene. The length of the CDR3 is 15 residues. CDR3 region: CASSVSGQGNEKLFF. The CDR3 DNA reads TGTGCCAGCAGCGTATCCGGACAGGGAAATGAAAAACTGTTTTTT.

The chain uses TRBV7-8 and TRBJ1-1, with 9 bases that match TRBD1. The CDR3 sequence is 14 residues long. CDR1 is SGHVS and CDR2 is FQNEAQ in the germline V gene. Trimming took 5 bases from V and 4 from J; bases not matched to a gene: 5. CDR3: CASSPRTGVTEAFF. Here the CDR3 DNA reads TGTGCCAGCAGCCCTAGGACAGGGGTCACTGAAGCTTTCTTT.

The table lists this clone with a count of one. This sample also contains other DNA sequences that code for the same CDR3. CDR3 nucleotide sequence: TGTGCCAGTAGTATGAGGCAGTTTAATGAGCAGTTCTTC. This translates into CASSMRQFNEQFF. The chain combines TRBV19 with TRBJ2-1; unclear D gene. This CDR3 contains 13 residues. V was clipped by 3 bases and J by 7 bases, with 10 bases between them. Per germline, CDR1 LNHDA and CDR2 SQIVND (reference sequence). The full variable domain, with the rest looked up from reference TRBV19 and TRBJ2-1, is DGGITQSPKYLFRKEGQNVTLSCEQNLNHDAMYWYRQDPGQGLRLIYYSQIVNDFQKGDIAEGYSVSREKKESFPLTVTSAQKNPTAFYLCASSMRQFNEQFFGPGTRLTVL.

The gene calls are TRBV11-2 and TRBJ2-5; D is tentatively TRBD1 or TRBD2 (5 bases each). Trimming stripped 5 bases from V and 2 bases from J, with 15 bases between. The CDR3 runs 15 residues. Germline V CDR1 and CDR2: SGHAT, FQNNGV. The CDR3 reads CASSNRGRLQETQYF. CDR3 coding DNA: TGTGCCAGCAGCAACCGGGGACGATTACAAGAGACCCAGTACTTC.

The chain links TRBV27 to TRBJ1-3; perhaps TRBD1 as D (6 bases). V lost 6 bases to trimming and J lost 3 bases, with 12 bases between them. Per the germline V gene, CDR1 is MNHEY and CDR2 is SMNVEV (reference sequence). The CDR3 is made up of 14 amino acids. CDR3 residues: CASREQGSGNTIYF. CDR3 sequence (DNA): TGTGCCAGCAGGGAACAGGGTAGTGGAAACACCATATATTTT.

The genes are TRBV24-1 and TRBJ1-1, with 11 bases fitting TRBD1. The CDR3 spans 16 residues. Germline values: CDR1 KGHDR, CDR2 SFDVKD. After removal of 3 bases from V and 5 bases from J, the junction contained 7 bases not matched to a gene. The CDR3 spells CATSDSGQGAVTEAFF. The CDR3 region has the DNA TGTGCCACCAGTGATAGCGGACAGGGGGCGGTAACTGAAGCTTTCTTT.